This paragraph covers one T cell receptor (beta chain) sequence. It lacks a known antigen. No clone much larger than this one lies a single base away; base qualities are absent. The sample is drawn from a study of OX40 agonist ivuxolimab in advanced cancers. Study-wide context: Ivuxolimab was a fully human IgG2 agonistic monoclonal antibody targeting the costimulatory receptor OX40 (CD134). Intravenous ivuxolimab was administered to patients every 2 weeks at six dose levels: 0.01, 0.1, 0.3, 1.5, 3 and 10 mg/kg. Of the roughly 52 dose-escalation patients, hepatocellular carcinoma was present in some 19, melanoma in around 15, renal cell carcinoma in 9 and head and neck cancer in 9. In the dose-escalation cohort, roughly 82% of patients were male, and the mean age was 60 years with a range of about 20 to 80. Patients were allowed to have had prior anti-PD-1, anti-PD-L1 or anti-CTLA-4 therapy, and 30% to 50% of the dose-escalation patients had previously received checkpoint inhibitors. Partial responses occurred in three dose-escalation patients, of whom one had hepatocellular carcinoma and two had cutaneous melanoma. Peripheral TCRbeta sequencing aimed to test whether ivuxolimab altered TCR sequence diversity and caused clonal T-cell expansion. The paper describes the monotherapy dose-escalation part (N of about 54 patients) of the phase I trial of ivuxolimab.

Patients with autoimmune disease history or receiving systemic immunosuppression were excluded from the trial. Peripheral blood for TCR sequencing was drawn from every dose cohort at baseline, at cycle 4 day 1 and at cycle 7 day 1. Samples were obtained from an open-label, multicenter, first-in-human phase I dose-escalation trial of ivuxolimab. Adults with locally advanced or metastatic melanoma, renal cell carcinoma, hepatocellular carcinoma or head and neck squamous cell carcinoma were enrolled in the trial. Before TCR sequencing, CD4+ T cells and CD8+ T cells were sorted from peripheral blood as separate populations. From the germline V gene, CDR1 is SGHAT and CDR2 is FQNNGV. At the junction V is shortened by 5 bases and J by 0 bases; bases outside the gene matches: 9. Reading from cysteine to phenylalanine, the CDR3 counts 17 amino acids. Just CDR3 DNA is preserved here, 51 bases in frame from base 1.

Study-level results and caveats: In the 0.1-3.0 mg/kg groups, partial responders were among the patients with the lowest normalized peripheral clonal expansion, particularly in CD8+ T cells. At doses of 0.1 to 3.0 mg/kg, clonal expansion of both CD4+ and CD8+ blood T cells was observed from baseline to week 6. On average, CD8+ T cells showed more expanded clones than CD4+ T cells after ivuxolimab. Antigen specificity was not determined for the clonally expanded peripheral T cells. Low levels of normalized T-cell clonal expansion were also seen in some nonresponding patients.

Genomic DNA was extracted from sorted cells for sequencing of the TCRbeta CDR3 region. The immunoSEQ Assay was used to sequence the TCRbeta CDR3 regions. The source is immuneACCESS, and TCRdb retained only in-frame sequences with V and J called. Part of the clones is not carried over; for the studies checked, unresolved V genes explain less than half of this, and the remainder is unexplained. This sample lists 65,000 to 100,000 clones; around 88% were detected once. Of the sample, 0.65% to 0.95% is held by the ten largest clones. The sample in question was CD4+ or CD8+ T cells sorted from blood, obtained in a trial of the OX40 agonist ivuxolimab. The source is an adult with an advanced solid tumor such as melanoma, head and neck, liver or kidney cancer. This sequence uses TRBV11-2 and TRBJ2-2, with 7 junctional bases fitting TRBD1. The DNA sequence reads TGTGCCAGCAGCCCCCGGACAGGATACGCGAACACCGGGGAGCTGTTTTTT. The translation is CASSPRTGYANTGELFF.